This T cell receptor (beta chain) is drawn from a study of cytomegalovirus exposure and HLA in healthy donors. After removal of 4 bases from V and 9 bases from J, the junction contained 11 bases not matched to a gene. CDR3 length equals 16 residues. The V gene's germline CDR1 is SGDLS and CDR2 YYNGEE. TCRdb keeps only in-frame clones here, not all; method: immunoSEQ multiplex PCR. The sample shows over 150,000 clones, less than 85% of them seen only once. Sequencing input: PBMCs. The TCR comes from a man aged 18 to 30 in good health and CMV-seropositive. This chain uses TRBV9 with TRBJ2-1, with TRBD1 matching over 12 bases. The CDR3 loop reads CASSPSRDRGQSEQFF. CDR3 DNA sequence: TGTGCCAGCAGCCCTTCACGGGACAGGGGGCAAAGTGAGCAGTTCTTC. Full variable domain (remainder filled in from reference TRBV9 and TRBJ2-1): DSGVTQTPKHLITATGQRVTLRCSPRSGDLSVYWYQQSLDQGLQFLIQYYNGEERAKGNILERFSAQQFPDLHSELNLSSLELGDSALYFCASSPSRDRGQSEQFFGPGTRLTVL.